This T cell receptor beta chain derives from a study of blood T cell repertoires in COVID-19 (TCRdb year 2020). About the study as a whole: Collaborator samples came from the United States, Italy and Spain and covered acute and convalescent phases of COVID-19. The samples were drawn from two sources: the first 160 participants of the ongoing ImmuneRACE study, and some 1,300 subjects contributed by 6 global collaborators. Where HLA class I and class II types were available, the types were taken from metadata supplied by the sample provider, not from assay-based typing. The repertoires were released in a freely available public database intended as a resource for research on the immune response to SARS-CoV-2. Subjects who had been exposed to COVID-19, were actively infected with it, or had recovered from it provided the deeply sampled blood TCRbeta repertoires that made up the dataset. The prospective study material was composed of cDNA or gDNA derived from T cells, B-cell-depleted T cells, or PBMCs. Sample metadata almost always included a de-identified subject ID, COVID-19 status, age in years and sex. Summary of the overall study and its limitations: How much clinical and demographic metadata was included differed by source and by participant, and the metadata was provided uncurated.

Including cysteine and phenylalanine, the CDR3 has 17 amino acids. Of all the DNA, just the CDR3 is kept, 51 bases in frame from base 1. The CDR1 and CDR2 encoded by the germline V gene are SGDLS and YYNGEE. V is cut by 3 bases and J by 2 bases, and the space between the germline ends is 15 bases. Turning to this clone: Its antigen is currently not known. No base qualities exist here, and no much larger clone lies one base off it.

TCRbeta CDR3 regions were amplified from genomic DNA by means of the immunoSEQ Assay, a bias-controlled multiplex PCR. Concerning the study's data processing: Nucleated cell counts per sample were estimated from amplification of reference gene primers within the assay. To quantify the absolute abundance of each unique TCRbeta CDR3 rearrangement, sequence reads were collapsed and filtered. For each sample, productive Simpson clonality was calculated as the square root of Simpson's diversity index across productive rearrangements. TCRdb retrieved this table from immuneACCESS and kept in-frame rearrangements only. Not all clones are present; in checked studies, unresolved V genes account for under half, and no reason is known for the remainder. V, J and clone size are taken as reported in that table, and D and trimming were inferred from the DNA itself. The sample table records about 100,000 clones; about 80% of these occur just once. The top ten clonotypes cover more than 3% of the sample.

The collaborating institutions used their own protocols to collect whole blood in K2EDTA tubes. Collaborator samples were shipped for TCRbeta analysis as frozen whole blood, isolated PBMCs, or DNA extracted from either sample type. This clonotype was obtained from a woman over 75 with active or convalescent COVID-19. Sequenced sample: peripheral blood. This chain joins TRBV9 to TRBJ2-6; perhaps TRBD2 is the D gene, with 7 bases matching. The DNA reads as follows: TGTGCCAGCAGCGCCCCCCGGGGGGCGACTGGGGCCAACGTCCTGACTTTC. This translates into CASSAPRGATGANVLTF.